This note documents a single T cell receptor beta chain sequence. No antigen is known for it. Different DNA sequences within this sample yield the same CDR3. The entry originates in a study of T cell responses to AZD1222 COVID-19 vaccine. The CDR3 is 12 residues long. V gave up 0 bases and J gave up 6 bases, with 6 bases separating them. Germline V lookup: CDR1 GTSNPN, CDR2 SVGIG (reference sequence). Study results and caveats: Vaccine-associated CD4 TCRs spanned spike, dominant at 160-218 and 743-854. Recipients of two AZD1222 doses showed rising Spike-specific TCR breadth and depth. Donor demographics were predominantly white British with a female majority; clonal diversity may be underestimated. Reportedly, nearly half the spike-specific TCRs target unmutated variant regions.

The protocol was immunoSEQ multiplex PCR, while the TCRdb copy is restricted to in-frame clones and leaves out a portion. The table lists 150,000 to 200,000 clones, roughly 91% of them singletons, with around 0.96% in the top ten. The rearrangement joins TRBV30 to TRBJ1-5; possible D gene TRBD1, 6 bases. The sample in question was peripheral blood, obtained 28 days after the second dose of the MenACWY control vaccine. The sequence derives from an adult who received the MenACWY meningococcal vaccine as a control. The CDR3: CAWSVQGQPQHF. CDR3 coding DNA: TGTGCCTGGAGTGTACAGGGTCAGCCCCAGCATTTT.